The 4 T cell receptor beta chains below come from one sample, sequenced in a study of OX40 agonist ivuxolimab in advanced cancers. The protocol used for the library was the immunoSEQ multiplex PCR assay. TCRdb holds this immuneACCESS table with in-frame rearrangements only. Some clones are missing; in checked studies, unresolved V genes explain under half, and the rest has no known cause. Recorded for this sample are tens of thousands of clones; 86% of them occurred a single time. Roughly 2.1% of the sample rests with the top ten. The material sequenced was CD4+ or CD8+ T cells sorted from blood, taken in a trial of the OX40 agonist ivuxolimab. The receptors were sampled from an adult with an advanced solid tumor such as melanoma, head and neck, liver or kidney cancer.

The rearrangement links TRBV28 to TRBJ2-2; D remains ambiguous. V lost 7 bases and J lost 1, with 7 bases in between. This CDR3 is built from 13 residues. CDR1 is MDHEN and CDR2 is SYDVKM in the germline V gene. The CDR3 DNA reads TGTGCCAGCACTGTAGGGAACACCGGGGAGCTGTTTTTT. Translated: CASTVGNTGELFF.

The chain joins TRBV5-1 to TRBJ2-7; TRBD1 matches at 10 bases. Germline V CDR1 and CDR2: SGHRS, YFSETQ. J gave up 6 bases and V 2 bases, and 11 bases lay outside the gene matches. The CDR3 loop spans 16 amino acids. This CDR3 is CASSLLPDRGASEQYF. The CDR3 DNA reads TGCGCCAGCAGCTTACTTCCGGACAGGGGGGCCAGCGAGCAGTACTTC. The whole variable domain, remainder taken from reference TRBV5-1 and TRBJ2-7, is KAGVTQTPRYLIKTRGQQVTLSCSPISGHRSVSWYQQTPGQGLQFLFEYFSETQRNKGNFPGRFSGRQFSNSRSEMNVSTLELGDSALYLCASSLLPDRGASEQYFGPGTRLTVT.

This sequence joins TRBV6-1 and TRBJ2-5; TRBD2 matches at 7 bases. Germline trimming cut 7 bases from V and 5 bases from J; bases unmatched to any gene: 7. The germline V gene has CDR1 MNHNS and CDR2 SASEGT. The CDR3 consists of 13 residues. CDR3 in amino acids: CASTGRTRETQYF. The CDR3, as DNA: TGTGCCAGCACTGGGAGGACTAGGGAGACCCAGTACTTC.

V is TRBV5-1 and J is TRBJ1-1; no clear D gene. Germline V lookup: CDR1 SGHRS, CDR2 YFSETQ. With 4 bases removed from V and 0 bases from J, the gap between germline ends came to 7 bases. The CDR3 is 13 amino acids. In DNA form, the CDR3 reads TGCGCCAGCAGCCAAATGATGAACACTGAAGCTTTCTTT. Protein sequence: CASSQMMNTEAFF.